The 20 T cell receptor beta chains given below trace back to one sample, sequenced in a study of T cells in localized non-small cell lung cancer. Sequencing was performed with immunoSEQ multiplex PCR; in TCRdb, only in-frame clones are kept and a portion is missing. In the table there are roughly 40,000 clones, under 90% of which are singletons. This specimen consisted of peripheral blood mononuclear cells, obtained before any cancer treatment. The receptors were sampled from a male donor aged 60 or over with stage II lung adenocarcinoma.

The J gene is TRBJ1-2, the V gene TRBV7-2, with no clear D. Germline lookup yields CDR1 SGHTA and CDR2 FQGNSA. Trimming left V 5 bases short and J 8 bases short, with 27 bases between. The length of the CDR3 is 17 residues. CDR3 amino acids: CASSPFPGNRKGEGYTF. The CDR3 DNA reads TGTGCCAGCAGCCCGTTCCCGGGCAACCGCAAGGGCGAGGGCTACACCTTC.

The chain uses TRBV6-1 and TRBJ1-1; D gene unclear. Germline CDR1 MNHNS, CDR2 SASEGT. Trimming shortened V by 0 bases and J by 0 bases, and 8 bases separated the two germline ends. This CDR3 contains 15 residues. CDR3 region: CASSEAAELNTEAFF. DNA of the CDR3: TGTGCCAGCAGTGAAGCGGCGGAACTGAACACTGAAGCTTTCTTT.

The rearrangement uses TRBV7-2 and TRBJ2-1, with D hard to call. With 1 base removed from V and 14 bases from J, the gap between germline ends came to 12 bases. Looked up from germline, CDR1 is SGHTA and CDR2 is FQGNSA. This CDR3 spans 12 amino acids. CDR3 sequence: CASSLGGTTKFF. The CDR3, as DNA: TGTGCCAGCAGCTTAGGAGGAACTACTAAGTTCTTC. Drawing the rest from reference TRBV7-2 and TRBJ2-1, the complete variable domain is GAGVSQSPSNKVTEKGKDVELRCDPISGHTALYWYRQSLGQGLEFLIYFQGNSAPDKSGLPSDRFSAERTGGSVSTLTIQRTQQEDSAVYLCASSLGGTTKFFGPGTRLTVL.

This clone came up once. The genes are TRBV6-6 and TRBJ2-3; 8 bases align to TRBD1. Germline CDR1 and CDR2: MNHNY and SVGAGI (reference sequence). The CDR3 is 16 residues long. V shed 6 bases and J 0 bases; nucleotides not matched to a gene: 8. CDR3 nucleotide sequence: TGTGCCAGCAGCCCCGGACAGGGAGGAAGCACAGATACGCAGTATTTT. This translates into CASSPGQGGSTDTQYF.

This clone was seen just once. V gene TRBV6-1 combines with J gene TRBJ1-1; D not certain. CDR3 length: 14 amino acids. Trimming took 2 bases from V and 5 from J, leaving 12 bases between them. CDR1 MNHNS and CDR2 SASEGT come from the germline V gene. The DNA of the CDR3 is TGTGCCAGCAGTGAACAGGCCCCGAGGACTGAAGCTTTCTTT. This sequence encodes CASSEQAPRTEAFF.

J is TRBJ2-1 and V is TRBV30; D may be TRBD2 (6 bases). V gave up 4 bases and J gave up 6 bases, with 19 bases separating them. This CDR3 is built from 15 residues. CDR1 GTSNPN and CDR2 SVGIG come from the germline V gene (reference sequence). The CDR3 nucleotides read TGTGCCTGGATGAGCAAGGGAGGTTTCTCCAATGAGCAGTTCTTC. Protein sequence: CAWMSKGGFSNEQFF.

The chain employs TRBV6-5 and TRBJ1-1; tentatively, D is TRBD1 (5 bases). There are 15 residues in the CDR3. Trimming stripped 0 bases from V and 5 bases from J, with 13 bases between. Germline V gene sequence: CDR1 MNHEY, CDR2 SVGAGI. CDR3 residues: CASSYSTMGGTEAFF. The CDR3 DNA reads as TGTGCCAGCAGTTACTCGACAATGGGGGGGACTGAAGCTTTCTTT.

V usage is TRBV28 and J usage is TRBJ2-6, with D perhaps TRBD1 (5 bases). Germline assignment: CDR1 MDHEN and CDR2 SYDVKM. CDR3 length equals 19 residues. Trimming removed 5 bases from V and 1 base from J, with 21 bases in between. This CDR3 is CASSPLVGREPSGANVLTF. As DNA, the CDR3 is TGTGCCAGCAGTCCGTTGGTCGGCAGGGAACCGTCTGGGGCCAACGTCCTGACTTTC.

The chain is built from TRBV18 and TRBJ1-1, with D possibly being TRBD1 (6 bases). Trimming took off 5 bases at V and 7 bases at J, with 17 bases between the two ends. Germline values: CDR1 KGHSH, CDR2 LQKENI. This CDR3 has 14 residues. CDR3 residues: CASSANGKGGEAFF. For the CDR3, the DNA is TGTGCCAGCTCAGCGAACGGGAAGGGGGGTGAAGCTTTCTTT.

This clone has only one observation. The V call is TRBV28, the J call TRBJ2-7; D is unresolved. The CDR3 spans 14 residues. Trimming shortened V by 4 bases and J by 0 bases, and 10 bases separated the two germline ends. Germline lookup yields CDR1 MDHEN and CDR2 SYDVKM. This chain's CDR3 is CASSSPESSYEQYF. Here the CDR3 DNA reads TGTGCCAGCAGTTCCCCAGAGAGCTCCTACGAGCAGTACTTC.

V gene TRBV28 combines with J gene TRBJ1-6; 8 nucleotides match TRBD1. This CDR3 spans 14 amino acids. Germline V gene data show CDR1 as MDHEN and CDR2 as SYDVKM. The V segment lost 6 bases and the J segment 5 bases; nucleotides outside the gene matches: 3. The CDR3 nucleotides read TGTGCCAGCAGCAAGGGACAGGATAATTCACCCCTCCACTTT. Translation: CASSKGQDNSPLHF.

The chain joins TRBV6-6 to TRBJ2-5; D tentatively reads TRBD1 or TRBD2 (5 bases each). V was clipped by 6 bases and J by 5 bases, with 16 bases between them. Per the germline V gene, CDR1 is MNHNY and CDR2 is SVGAGI (reference sequence). The CDR3 is 14 amino acids. The CDR3 spells CASSPGTVRETQYF. CDR3 in DNA: TGTGCCAGCAGCCCCGGGACCGTAAGGGAGACCCAGTACTTC.

This clone was recorded once. The chain is built from TRBV10-3 and TRBJ1-1; D unresolved. Germline V gives CDR1 ENHRY, CDR2 SYGVKD. CDR3 size: 12 residues. V lost 5 bases, J lost 11 bases, and 15 bases lay in between. The CDR3 spells CAISSHSSDAFF. CDR3 nucleotide sequence: TGTGCCATCAGTTCCCATTCGAGTGACGCTTTCTTT.

The chain carries TRBV9 and TRBJ2-7, with D hard to call. The CDR3 is 14 amino acids. The V gene's germline CDR1 is SGDLS and CDR2 YYNGEE. Trimming left V 0 bases short and J 3 bases short, with 10 bases between. The CDR3 region is CASSVEGKDYEQYF. CDR3 bases: TGTGCCAGCAGCGTAGAAGGGAAAGACTACGAGCAGTACTTC.

V is TRBV5-1 and J is TRBJ2-1; D is unresolved. The CDR3 covers 12 residues. Germline CDR1 is SGHRS and CDR2 is YFSETQ. V lost 0 bases to trimming and J lost 7 bases, with 5 bases between them. The CDR3 loop reads CASSLGTNEQFF. The CDR3 region has the DNA TGCGCCAGCAGCTTGGGAACGAATGAGCAGTTCTTC.

The chain carries TRBV11-3 and TRBJ2-1; no reliable D call. The CDR3 runs 13 residues. With 5 bases removed from V and 3 bases from J, the gap between germline ends came to 8 bases. From germline, CDR1 is SGHNT and CDR2 YENEEA. CDR3 sequence: CASSDDNYNEQFF. CDR3 in DNA: TGTGCCAGCAGCGACGACAACTACAATGAGCAGTTCTTC.

The gene calls are TRBV4-3 and TRBJ1-2; no reliable D call. CDR1 and CDR2 (germline): LGHNA, YSLEER. V lost 1 base, J lost 7 bases, and 16 bases lay in between. CDR3 length: 15 residues. The CDR3 region is CASSQVLAKLSGYTF. The CDR3 coding sequence is TGCGCCAGCAGCCAAGTATTAGCGAAACTAAGTGGCTACACCTTC.

The chain has TRBV29-1 and TRBJ2-1, with TRBD2 matching over 7 bases. CDR3 length equals 15 residues. The J segment lost 13 bases and the V segment lost 6 bases, leaving 21 bases of the junction unmatched. CDR1 and CDR2 from the germline V gene are SQVTM and ANQGSEA. The CDR3 DNA reads as TGCAGCGTCTCCCCCGGGGGACTATCGAAAGTTCTACAGTTCTTC. This encodes CSVSPGGLSKVLQFF.

The CDR3 reads CAIGDPGNTIYF. The CDR3 bases are TGTGCCATTGGGGACCCTGGAAACACCATATATTTT. This chain connects TRBV19 to TRBJ1-3, with a tentative D call TRBD1 (5 bases). CDR1 and CDR2 (germline): LNHDA, SQIVND (reference sequence). V shed 10 bases and J shed 2 bases, with 9 bases lying between them. CDR3 length: 12 amino acids.

This rearrangement joins TRBV21-1 to TRBJ2-2; TRBD2 is the table's D call and was not checked against the DNA. TRBV21-1 is an annotated pseudogene. The CDR3 extends over 12 amino acids. In DNA, the CDR3 is TGTGCCAGCAGCCAGAGGTCCGGGGAGCTGTTTTTT. It is translated as CASSQRSGELFF.